A selection of T cell receptor beta chains follows, all from one sample in a study of blood T cell repertoires in COVID-19. Sequenced by immunoSEQ multiplex PCR; TCRdb stores in-frame clones only, minus some. The sample comprises almost 200,000 clones, about nine tenths of which are singletons, and about 0.81% rests with the top ten. The specimen sequenced was peripheral blood. The receptors were sampled from a woman in her 70s with acute or convalescent COVID-19. Each CDR3 is given with its conserved first and last residue. Fields, in order: clone size, J gene, V gene, D gene, CDR3 protein, CDR3 DNA. D genes are given only for firm matches. Rows may omit the clone size; those that give it use once, few, many or a size class.

. TRBJ1-2 TRBV5-1 . CASSFTATNYGYTF TGCGCCAGCAGCTTTACAGCCACTAACTATGGCTACACCTTC
. TRBJ2-7 TRBV7-9 TRBD2 CASGAGGYEQYF TGTGCCAGCGGTGCGGGGGGATACGAGCAGTACTTC
. TRBJ2-2 TRBV3-1/TRBV3-2 . CASSRQNTGELFF TGTGCCAGCAGTCGACAGAACACCGGGGAGCTGTTTTTT
few TRBJ2-7 TRBV6-5 TRBD1 CASSYAGQGSYEQYF TGTGCCAGCAGTTACGCGGGACAGGGGTCCTACGAGCAGTACTTC
. TRBJ2-7 TRBV14 . CASSLSTMSSYEQYF TGTGCCAGCAGCCTTTCTACCATGAGCTCCTACGAGCAGTACTTC
. TRBJ1-2 TRBV27 . CASRDSVHPVYTF TGTGCCAGCAGGGACAGCGTCCACCCTGTTTACACCTTC
. TRBJ2-1 TRBV19 TRBD2 CASSPSGTSGFYNEQFF TGTGCCAGTAGTCCTTCCGGGACTAGCGGGTTCTACAATGAGCAGTTCTTC
once TRBJ2-1 TRBV4-2 . CASSPMRGNEQFF TGTGCCAGCAGCCCCATGCGTGGCAATGAGCAGTTCTTC
. TRBJ1-1 TRBV5-1 . CASSFRQDTEAFF TGCGCCAGCAGCTTTAGGCAGGACACTGAAGCTTTCTTT
. TRBJ2-6 TRBV5-1 . CASSLAGLSGANVLTF TGCGCCAGCAGCTTGGCGGGACTTTCTGGGGCCAACGTCCTGACTTTC
. TRBJ2-2 TRBV7-2 TRBD2 CASSQTSGRSGELFF TGTGCCAGCAGCCAAACTAGCGGGAGATCCGGGGAGCTGTTTTTT
. TRBJ1-6 TRBV3-1/TRBV3-2 . CASSQTNGNSPLHF TGTGCCAGCAGCCAAACTAACGGCAATTCACCCCTCCACTTT
. TRBJ2-3 TRBV28 TRBD2 CASSLSGVGRADTQYF TGTGCCAGCAGTTTAAGCGGGGTGGGTAGGGCAGATACGCAGTATTTT
. TRBJ1-4 TRBV5-8 TRBD1 CASSEGQHNEKLFF TGTGCCAGCAGCGAGGGACAGCATAATGAAAAACTGTTTTTT
. TRBJ1-6 TRBV11-2 TRBD1 CASSFGTVNNSPLHF TGTGCCAGCAGCTTCGGGACAGTAAATAATTCACCCCTCCACTTT
. TRBJ1-2 TRBV6-5 . CASSQDEGYGYTF TGTGCCAGCAGCCAGGATGAGGGCTATGGCTACACCTTC
. TRBJ1-6 TRBV3-1/TRBV3-2 TRBD1 CASSQDRGLMPLHF TGTGCCAGCAGCCAAGACAGGGGGTTAATGCCCCTCCACTTT
once TRBJ2-3 TRBV29-1 TRBD1 CSGGQAMGDTQYF TGCAGCGGCGGACAGGCTATGGGAGATACGCAGTATTTT
. TRBJ1-1 TRBV19 TRBD1 CASNVPGQGMNTEAFF TGTGCCAGTAACGTCCCGGGACAGGGAATGAACACTGAAGCTTTCTTT
. TRBJ1-2 TRBV6-5 . CASNPLRKTNYGYTF TGTGCCAGCAACCCCCTCAGGAAAACTAACTATGGCTACACCTTC
. TRBJ1-1 TRBV6-5 . CASSYSKTANTEAFF TGTGCCAGCAGTTACTCGAAGACAGCAAACACTGAAGCTTTCTTT
. TRBJ2-5 TRBV5-1 TRBD2 CASSWSSGDSETQYF TGCGCCAGCAGCTGGTCTAGCGGGGACTCAGAGACCCAGTACTTC
. TRBJ1-5 TRBV10-1 . CASSTAGDQPQHF TGCGCCAGCAGTACGGCGGGGGATCAGCCCCAGCATTTT
. TRBJ2-1 TRBV7-2 . CASSLRFGTPYYNEQFF TGTGCCAGCAGCTTAAGGTTCGGGACTCCTTACTACAATGAGCAGTTCTTC
. TRBJ1-3 TRBV5-1 . CASSLDGTPGNTIYF TGCGCCAGCAGCTTAGACGGGACACCTGGAAACACCATATATTTT
. TRBJ1-2 TRBV29-1 TRBD1 CSVRQGDYGYTF TGCAGCGTGCGACAGGGAGACTATGGCTACACCTTC
. TRBJ1-1 TRBV19 TRBD1 CASRRNRDRGTEAFF TGTGCCAGTAGAAGAAACCGGGACAGGGGTACTGAAGCTTTCTTT
few TRBJ1-1 TRBV27 . CASSLRGTEAFF TGTGCCAGCAGTTTGCGGGGGACTGAAGCTTTCTTT
. TRBJ1-1 TRBV5-1 . CASSLARPSHTEAFF TGCGCCAGCAGCTTGGCACGTCCTAGTCACACTGAAGCTTTCTTT
few TRBJ1-5 TRBV28 . CASSLMQGQVQPQHF TGTGCCAGCAGTTTAATGCAGGGGCAGGTTCAGCCCCAGCATTTT
. TRBJ2-3 TRBV2 TRBD1 CASLRGQGPSNTQYF TGTGCCAGCCTAAGGGGACAGGGACCTTCGAATACGCAGTATTTT